This is a list of T cell receptor beta chains from one sample in a study of cytotoxic CD8 clonotypes in ibrutinib-treated CLL. Sequencing was performed with immunoSEQ multiplex PCR; in TCRdb, only in-frame clones are kept and a portion is missing. The sample holds about 310,000 clones, 80% seen once. The sequencing used PBMCs, collected before ibrutinib treatment. The receptors shown here come from a human donor with chronic lymphocytic leukemia. Each CDR3 is given with its conserved first and last residue. The D gene is left open where the match is weak. The size of a clone is reported for some rows only, either as once, few or many, or as a class for expanded clones.

D gene	J gene	clone size	V gene	CDR3 DNA	CDR3 protein
TRBD1	TRBJ2-1	NA	TRBV27	TGTGCCAGCAGTAAGCCGGGACAGGGTCGCAATGAGCAGTTCTTC	CASSKPGQGRNEQFF
NA	TRBJ2-3	once	TRBV4-2	TGTGCCAGCAGCCAAGACTCCGGCGGAAAGCAGTATTTT	CASSQDSGGKQYF
TRBD2	TRBJ2-7	NA	TRBV11-2	TGTGCCAGCAGCATAGCGGGAGGAACCTACGAGCAGTACTTC	CASSIAGGTYEQYF
TRBD2	TRBJ2-1	NA	TRBV13	TGTGCCAGCAGGCCCTTTTGGCGGGAGAGCAATGAGCAGTTCTTC	CASRPFWRESNEQFF
NA	TRBJ2-2	NA	TRBV2	TGTGCCAGCCGACCAGAGGGTTCCGGGGAGCTGTTTTTT	CASRPEGSGELFF
TRBD2	TRBJ2-1	NA	TRBV27	TGTGCCAGCAGTTTGGGACTACACAATGAGCAGTTCTTC	CASSLGLHNEQFF
NA	TRBJ2-7	NA	TRBV30	TGTGCCTGGAGTGCAAAAAGACAGGCAACCTACGAGCAGTACTTC	CAWSAKRQATYEQYF
TRBD1	TRBJ2-1	few	TRBV10-3	TGTGCCATCAGTGGAAAACAGGGGGATGAGCAGTTCTTC	CAISGKQGDEQFF
NA	TRBJ2-2	few	TRBV19	TGTGCCAGTACCCCCGGGAACACCGGGGAGCTGTTTTTT	CASTPGNTGELFF
TRBD1	TRBJ1-2	NA	TRBV30	TGTGCCTGGAGTCGCGGGACAGACTATGGCTACACCTTC	CAWSRGTDYGYTF
TRBD1	TRBJ2-7	NA	TRBV6-6	TGTGCCAGCAGGCCGGGACAGGGCCTATACGAGCAGTACTTC	CASRPGQGLYEQYF
TRBD1	TRBJ1-2	NA	TRBV9	TGTGCCAGCAGCAGGGGGCCAGACTTAGATTCCGGCTACACCTTC	CASSRGPDLDSGYTF
NA	TRBJ1-3	NA	TRBV4-1	TGCGCCAGCAGCCAAGGGACAGCCTATTCGGGAGGAAACACCATATATTTT	CASSQGTAYSGGNTIYF
TRBD1	TRBJ1-1	NA	TRBV9	TGTGCCAGCAGCTTGGGGACAGATGAAGCTTTCTTT	CASSLGTDEAFF
TRBD1	TRBJ2-5	NA	TRBV7-9	TGTGCCAGCAGCTTAGCTGGGACAGGGACTGGGGAGACCCAGTACTTC	CASSLAGTGTGETQYF
NA	TRBJ1-2	once	TRBV30	TGTGCCTGGTTATTACGGAATGGCTACACCTTC	CAWLLRNGYTF
NA	TRBJ2-1	NA	TRBV7-2	TGTGCCAGCAGCTTGGGATTTAGCTCCTACAATGAGCAGTTCTTC	CASSLGFSSYNEQFF
NA	TRBJ1-2	NA	TRBV25-1	TGTGCCAGCAGGGACATTACGAAGGGCTACACCTTC	CASRDITKGYTF
NA	TRBJ2-5	NA	TRBV5-4	TGTGCCAGCAGCTTAGTAGGACTGAGGGAGACCCAGTACTTC	CASSLVGLRETQYF
NA	TRBJ2-7	few	TRBV5-1	TGCGCCAGCAGCTTGGTAGGGTCTTACGAGCAGTACTTC	CASSLVGSYEQYF
NA	TRBJ1-4	NA	TRBV7-8	TGTGCCAGCAGCTTAGGTGTGAAGGGGGAAAAACTGTTTTTT	CASSLGVKGEKLFF
NA	TRBJ2-2	NA	TRBV15	TGTGCCACCAGCAGAGGGTCAGCGGCGAACACCGGGGAGCTGTTTTTT	CATSRGSAANTGELFF
TRBD1	TRBJ2-3	NA	TRBV4-3	TGCGCCAGCAGTCGACAGGGGTATAGGACAGATACGCAGTATTTT	CASSRQGYRTDTQYF
NA	TRBJ1-3	NA	TRBV10-3	TGTGCCATCAGTGAAATGGTGGGCACCATATATTTT	CAISEMVGTIYF